This T cell receptor beta chain was obtained from a study of T-cell memory formation after mild COVID-19. TCRdb ran MiXCR on the 5' RACE reads and lists one entry per CDR3 protein. This repertoire shows approximately 440,000 distinct CDR3 sequences, around 18% found once; its top ten account for around 8%. This CDR3 is built from 13 residues. Looked up from germline, CDR1 is MNHEY and CDR2 is SMNVEV (reference sequence). V lost 8 bases to trimming and J lost 8 bases, with 15 bases between them. The sample consisted of PBMCs or a T cell subset sorted from them (not recorded which). V gene TRBV27 combines with J gene TRBJ1-4; D is unclear. This sequence originates from an adult woman who had mild COVID-19 (a few samples of this study predate the infection). Cell type and time point are not known. The CDR3 DNA follows: TGTGCCAGCGCTCCGGGTACAGTAGAAAAACTGTTTTTT. Its protein product is CASAPGTVEKLFF.